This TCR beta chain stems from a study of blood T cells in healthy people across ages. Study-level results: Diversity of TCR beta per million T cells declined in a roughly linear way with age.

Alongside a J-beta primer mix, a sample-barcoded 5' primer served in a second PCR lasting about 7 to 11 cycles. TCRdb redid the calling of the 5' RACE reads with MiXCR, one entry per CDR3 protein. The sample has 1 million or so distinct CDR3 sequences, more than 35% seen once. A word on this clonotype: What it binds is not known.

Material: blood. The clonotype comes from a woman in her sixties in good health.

The CDR3 loop reads CSASCGGSYEQYF. CDR3 DNA sequence: TGCAGTGCTAGTTGCGGCGGGAGCTACGAGCAGTACTTC. The V gene is TRBV20-1, the J gene TRBJ2-7; 7 nucleotides line up with TRBD2. Germline V lookup: CDR1 DFQATT, CDR2 SNEGSKA (reference sequence). With V trimmed by 3 bases and J by 3 bases, 5 bases remained unmatched. The CDR3 sequence is 13 residues long.